This T cell receptor beta chain was captured in a study of type 1 regulatory T cells. Across the study: This in vitro CD4 product, T-allo10, is enriched for Tr1 cells and alloantigen-specific.

In this sample, this clonotype turned up a few times. This CDR3 spans 15 amino acids. The germline gives CDR1 MNHNY, CDR2 SVGAGI (reference sequence). With V trimmed by 6 bases and J by 8 bases, 6 bases remained unmatched. TCRdb reprocessed the reads with MiXCR, giving one entry per CDR3 protein. The sample contains about 20,000 distinct CDR3 sequences, about 9.4% of which appear only once. This sequence joins TRBV6-6 and TRBJ2-2; TRBD2 aligns across 13 bases. Source material: CD4+ T cells, either the whole sample or a sorted fraction (not recorded which). The sequence derives from a human donor in good health. CDR3 in amino acids: CASRTGTSGIGELFF. DNA of the CDR3: TGTGCCAGCAGGACCGGGACTAGCGGGATTGGGGAGCTGTTTTTT.